What follows are 26 T cell receptor beta chains derived from one specimen sequenced in a study of T cell changes during pregnancy in multiple sclerosis (dated 2019 in TCRdb). The library relied on the immunoSEQ multiplex PCR assay. What TCRdb holds here is the immuneACCESS table cut down to in-frame rearrangements. Part of the clones is not present; checked against another copy, under half of the missing clones reflect an unresolved V gene, and the others are unexplained. The sample table holds about 87,000 clones, of which over 85% were seen once. Together, the top ten hold roughly 1.4% of the sample. The source material was peripheral blood, sampled in the third trimester of pregnancy. These TCRs come from a female donor in good health, enrolled as a control in a pregnancy study.

The chain uses TRBV2 and TRBJ2-7, with TRBD2 matching 10 bases. Germline V gene data show CDR1 as SNHLY and CDR2 as FYNNEI. Germline trimming cut 7 bases from V and 6 bases from J; bases unmatched to any gene: 12. The CDR3 totals 15 residues. The CDR3 region is CASTERAGGPGEQYF. Written as DNA, the CDR3 is TGTGCCAGCACCGAGCGAGCGGGAGGGCCAGGCGAGCAGTACTTC.

The chain employs TRBV19 and TRBJ2-6; 9 bases are shared with TRBD1. CDR3 size: 16 residues. Germline lookup yields CDR1 LNHDA and CDR2 SQIVND (reference sequence). J gave up 3 bases and V 4 bases, and 4 bases lay outside the gene matches. This CDR3 is CASSTRDRVGANVLTF. DNA of the CDR3: TGTGCCAGTAGTACCCGGGACAGGGTTGGGGCCAACGTCCTGACTTTC. The entire variable domain, with the rest obtained from reference TRBV19 and TRBJ2-6, is as follows: DGGITQSPKYLFRKEGQNVTLSCEQNLNHDAMYWYRQDPGQGLRLIYYSQIVNDFQKGDIAEGYSVSREKKESFPLTVTSAQKNPTAFYLCASSTRDRVGANVLTFGAGSRLTVL.

The chain has TRBV28 and TRBJ2-3, with 10 bases matching TRBD1. This CDR3 is 15 amino acids long. CDR1 and CDR2 from the germline V gene are MDHEN and SYDVKM. The V and J ends lost 4 bases and 0 bases, in that order; junction bases with no gene match: 1. In nucleotides, the CDR3 is TGTGCCAGCAGTTCGGGACAGGGGAGCACAGATACGCAGTATTTT. It translates to CASSSGQGSTDTQYF.

The chain employs TRBV29-1 and TRBJ2-1; 10 nucleotides agree with TRBD2. With V trimmed by 4 bases and J by 5 bases, 5 bases remained unmatched. The CDR3 totals 14 residues. Germline loops: CDR1 SQVTM, CDR2 ANQGSEA. The CDR3 protein is CSVVGLAANNEQFF. CDR3 bases: TGCAGCGTTGTAGGACTAGCGGCCAACAATGAGCAGTTCTTC.

The chain employs TRBV4-1 and TRBJ2-7, with TRBD2 as a possible D gene (5 bases). This CDR3 contains 16 residues. Per the germline V gene, CDR1 is MGHRA and CDR2 is YSYEKL. V lost 0 bases and J 0 bases, leaving 12 bases between the germline ends. The CDR3 spells CASSQEFDYSSYEQYF. CDR3 DNA sequence: TGCGCCAGCAGCCAAGAATTCGACTACAGCTCCTACGAGCAGTACTTC.

V usage is TRBV7-9 and J usage is TRBJ1-1; TRBD1 might be the D (5 bases). The V end lost 4 bases, the J end lost 7 bases, and 7 bases lay between the germline ends. Looked up from germline, CDR1 is SEHNR and CDR2 is FQNEAQ (reference sequence). This CDR3 comprises 11 residues. This CDR3 is CASSSTVEAFF. The CDR3, as DNA: TGTGCCAGCAGCTCGACAGTTGAAGCTTTCTTT. The whole variable domain, filled in from reference TRBV7-9 and TRBJ1-1, reads DTGVSQNPRHKITKRGQNVTFRCDPISEHNRLYWYRQTLGQGPEFLTYFQNEAQLEKSRLLSDRFSAERPKGSFSTLEIQRTEQGDSAMYLCASSSTVEAFFGQGTRLTVV.

V gene TRBV19 combines with J gene TRBJ1-2, with D possibly TRBD1 on 6 matching bases. There are 14 residues in the CDR3. Trimming took 5 bases from V and 6 from J, leaving 16 bases between them. Per germline, CDR1 LNHDA and CDR2 SQIVND (reference sequence). In nucleotides, the CDR3 is TGTGCCAGTAGTCTCGCGGGGGCGCATAATGGCTACACCTTC. It yields the protein CASSLAGAHNGYTF.

The genes are TRBV4-1 and TRBJ2-1; the match to TRBD2 covers 10 bases. The CDR3 is 15 amino acids. Germline V gene sequence: CDR1 MGHRA, CDR2 YSYEKL. The J segment lost 4 bases and the V segment lost 4 bases, leaving 4 bases of the junction unmatched. CDR3 loop: CASSLAGGGYNEQFF. DNA of the CDR3: TGCGCCAGCAGCCTAGCGGGAGGCGGTTACAATGAGCAGTTCTTC.

Written as DNA, the CDR3 is TGTGCCAGCAGCCAAGATGTCGGGGGACCACGAGGGGAGCAGTACTTC. It translates to CASSQDVGGPRGEQYF. V gene TRBV4-2 combines with J gene TRBJ2-7, with TRBD2 as a possible D gene (6 bases). Germline V gene lookup returns CDR1 LGHNA and CDR2 YNFKEQ. This CDR3 contains 16 residues. The ends were cut back, 0 bases at V and 7 bases at J, with 19 bases in the middle.

This clone was counted once. This chain joins TRBV5-1 and TRBJ2-2; 8 bases are shared with TRBD1. The CDR3 consists of 16 residues. Germline V CDR1 and CDR2: SGHRS, YFSETQ. V shed 1 base, J shed 3 bases, and the junction held 5 bases outside the gene matches. CDR3 coding DNA: TGCGCCAGCAGCTTGATCCGGGACAGGTACACCGGGGAGCTGTTTTTT. Its protein is CASSLIRDRYTGELFF.

This clone came up once. V gene TRBV7-9 combines with J gene TRBJ2-6; unclear D gene. V was trimmed by 2 bases and J by 1 base, leaving 6 bases between them. Looked up from germline, CDR1 is SEHNR and CDR2 is FQNEAQ (reference sequence). The CDR3 spans 15 residues. CDR3 nucleotides: TGTGCCAGCAGCTTACCGGTGTCTGGGGCCAACGTCCTGACTTTC. Amino acids: CASSLPVSGANVLTF.

The genes are TRBV5-4 and TRBJ2-2; TRBD2 might be the D (5 bases). The CDR3 is 16 residues long. Germline CDR1 reads SGHNT; CDR2 reads YYREEE (reference sequence). V lost 0 bases and J lost 4, with 13 bases in between. As DNA, the CDR3 is TGTGCCAGCAGCTTGGGAGGGCGGTTCGGCACCGGGGAGCTGTTTTTT. This sequence encodes CASSLGGRFGTGELFF. The full variable domain, with the rest looked up from reference TRBV5-4 and TRBJ2-2, is ETGVTQSPTHLIKTRGQQVTLRCSSQSGHNTVSWYQQALGQGPQFIFQYYREEENGRGNFPPRFSGLQFPNYSSELNVNALELDDSALYLCASSLGGRFGTGELFFGEGSRLTVL.

The rearrangement uses TRBV4-1 and TRBJ1-5, with D tentatively TRBD1 (5 bases). Germline values: CDR1 MGHRA, CDR2 YSYEKL. V was trimmed by 1 base and J by 7 bases, leaving 14 bases between them. This CDR3 has 15 residues. The CDR3: CASSQVPGRRQPQHF. In DNA, the CDR3 is TGCGCCAGCAGCCAAGTGCCAGGGCGAAGACAGCCCCAGCATTTT.

The chain uses TRBV15 and TRBJ1-5; D may be TRBD1 (5 bases). CDR3 length equals 14 residues. CDR1 LNHNV and CDR2 YYDKDF come from the germline V gene (reference sequence). V dropped 5 bases and J dropped 4 bases, with 12 bases sitting between them. Here the CDR3 reads CATSGEAGNQPQHF. CDR3 bases: TGTGCCACCAGCGGCGAAGCAGGGAATCAGCCCCAGCATTTT.

The J gene is TRBJ2-6, the V gene TRBV28; TRBD1 is a possible D gene (6 bases). This CDR3 comprises 17 residues. Germline V gives CDR1 MDHEN, CDR2 SYDVKM. The germline V and J ends were trimmed by 1 base and 2 bases, with 12 bases remaining between them. CDR3: CASSLFPSGAGANVLTF. For the CDR3, the DNA is TGTGCCAGCAGTTTATTCCCCTCAGGGGCTGGGGCCAACGTCCTGACTTTC.

The chain recombines TRBV28 with TRBJ2-1; 7 nucleotides match TRBD2. CDR3 length: 15 amino acids. V lost 1 base and J lost 8; bases outside the gene matches: 8. Germline CDR1 and CDR2: MDHEN and SYDVKM. The CDR3 DNA sequence: TGTGCCAGCAGTTTATACGGCGGGAGCTCCCATGAGCAGTTCTTC. It is translated as CASSLYGGSSHEQFF.

The chain has TRBV19 and TRBJ1-1, with unresolved D. V was cut by 8 bases and J by 0 bases, with 7 bases left in between. The V gene's germline CDR1 is LNHDA and CDR2 SQIVND (reference sequence). The CDR3 runs 12 residues. CDR3 region: CASREVNTEAFF. DNA of the CDR3: TGTGCCAGTCGGGAAGTGAACACTGAAGCTTTCTTT.

The V call is TRBV7-2, the J call TRBJ2-1; TRBD2 matches at 8 bases. The junction had 10 bases not matched to a gene; V was cut back by 5 bases and J by 4 bases. Looked up from germline, CDR1 is SGHTA and CDR2 is FQGNSA. This CDR3 is built from 16 residues. The chain's CDR3 is CASSTSGTLDYNEQFF. The CDR3 bases are TGTGCCAGCAGCACTAGCGGTACCCTTGATTACAATGAGCAGTTCTTC.

This chain connects TRBV5-6 to TRBJ2-7, with D perhaps TRBD1 (5 bases). CDR3 length: 14 residues. V lost 2 bases and J lost 0, with 9 bases in between. Per the germline V gene, CDR1 is SGHDT and CDR2 is YYEEEE. CDR3 coding DNA: TGTGCCAGCAGCTTTTCACAGGCCTCCTACGAGCAGTACTTC. Protein sequence: CASSFSQASYEQYF.

The chain recombines TRBV12-5 with TRBJ2-5, with TRBD1 identical over 7 bases. The ends lost 4 bases at V and 2 bases at J; junction bases unmatched: 13. Germline CDR1 reads LGHNT; CDR2 reads FRNRAP. The CDR3 runs to 17 residues. As DNA, the CDR3 is TGTGCTAGTGGTTCCGGGACAGCCGCTTTCCTTCAAGAGACCCAGTACTTC. Residues: CASGSGTAAFLQETQYF.

The chain recombines TRBV5-6 with TRBJ2-3; 8 nucleotides match TRBD2. V gave up 1 base and J gave up 3 bases; unmatched junction bases: 4. Germline loops: CDR1 SGHDT, CDR2 YYEEEE. The CDR3 extends over 15 amino acids. The CDR3 loop reads CASSLRASGTDTQYF. The CDR3, as DNA: TGTGCCAGCAGCTTGCGGGCTAGCGGGACAGATACGCAGTATTTT.

The chain has TRBV5-1 and TRBJ2-1, with 9 nucleotides matching TRBD2. The CDR3 is 15 residues long. Losses at the gene ends were 0 bases for V and 9 bases for J; bases not matched to a gene: 7. Germline loops: CDR1 SGHRS, CDR2 YFSETQ. For the CDR3, the DNA is TGCGCCAGCAGCTTGGATGGCGGGAGGGCGGGTGAGCAGTTCTTC. This encodes CASSLDGGRAGEQFF. The full variable domain, with the rest looked up from reference TRBV5-1 and TRBJ2-1, is KAGVTQTPRYLIKTRGQQVTLSCSPISGHRSVSWYQQTPGQGLQFLFEYFSETQRNKGNFPGRFSGRQFSNSRSEMNVSTLELGDSALYLCASSLDGGRAGEQFFGPGTRLTVL.

The chain uses TRBV25-1 and TRBJ1-6; D is uncertain. The length of the CDR3 is 11 residues. Germline CDR1 MGHDK, CDR2 SYGVNS. Trimming pared 10 bases from V and 7 bases from J, leaving 8 bases between. Here the CDR3 reads CATETNSPLHF. CDR3 coding DNA: TGTGCCACCGAAACAAATTCACCCCTCCACTTT.

This rearrangement joins TRBV2 to TRBJ2-7, with 10 nucleotides matching TRBD2. The CDR3 is made up of 14 amino acids. Germline V gives CDR1 SNHLY, CDR2 FYNNEI. The V gene end was trimmed by 5 bases and the J gene end by 2 bases; junction bases not matched to a gene: 3. The CDR3 DNA reads as TGTGCCAGCAGTCTAGCGGGAGAAGCCTACGAGCAGTACTTC. This sequence encodes CASSLAGEAYEQYF.

The rearrangement links TRBV6-1 to TRBJ1-5, with a tentative D call TRBD1 (5 bases). Trimming removed 0 bases from V and 6 bases from J, with 12 bases in between. This CDR3 spans 15 amino acids. CDR1 MNHNS and CDR2 SASEGT come from the germline V gene. The CDR3 reads CASSEAGALGQPQHF. The CDR3 DNA reads TGTGCCAGCAGTGAAGCAGGGGCATTAGGTCAGCCCCAGCATTTT.

The V call is TRBV5-1, the J call TRBJ2-1, with a possible D match to TRBD2 (6 bases). From germline, CDR1 is SGHRS and CDR2 YFSETQ. V was cut by 0 bases and J by 6 bases, with 10 bases left in between. This CDR3 is 14 amino acids long. The CDR3 coding sequence is TGCGCCAGCAGCTTGGCCGCCGGGGGCAATGAGCAGTTCTTC. It yields the protein CASSLAAGGNEQFF.